Following are 18 T cell receptor beta chains from one sample sequenced in a study of regulatory T cells in long-lasting Graves disease. For TCR beta, libraries came from iRepertoire HTBI primers and Arm-PCR of CDR3 regions. TCRdb itself ran the multiplex PCR reads through MiXCR, one entry per CDR3 protein. The sample records 600,000 to 650,000 distinct CDR3 sequences, roughly 15% being singletons. Time point given: newly diagnosed GD, antithyroid drugs for less than 3 months. Extracted PBMC RNA gave rise to the TCR library. In addition, the sample was reused for a study of T cells in Graves' hyperthyroidism and ophthalmopathy.

Source: peripheral blood mononuclear cells (PBMCs), taken at new diagnosis, from a patient treated with antithyroid drugs. The receptors originated from a woman aged 25 to 39 with Graves disease.

This clonotype has ten or more counts. The CDR3: CASSLIETATKAFF. Written as DNA, the CDR3 is TGTGCCAGCAGTTTAATAGAAACAGCTACCAAAGCTTTCTTT. This chain uses TRBV12-3 or TRBV12-4 with TRBJ1-1; D is undetermined. Trimming stripped 2 bases from V and 9 bases from J, with 16 bases between. The CDR3 sequence is 14 residues long.

This clonotype was seen more than once but under ten times. V gene TRBV18 combines with J gene TRBJ1-5; D ambiguous. The germline gives CDR1 KGHSH, CDR2 LQKENI. This CDR3 is 14 amino acids long. Trimming stripped 0 bases from V and 8 bases from J, with 11 bases between. CDR3 sequence (DNA): TGTGCCAGCTCACCACCGGGAAGGATGGAGCCCCAGCATTTT. This sequence encodes CASSPPGRMEPQHF.

The genes are TRBV20-1 and TRBJ2-3, with D possibly being TRBD1 (6 bases). Germline V gene data show CDR1 as DFQATT and CDR2 as SNEGSKA (reference sequence). The CDR3 has 19 amino acids. V gave up 1 base and J gave up 1 base, with 24 bases separating them. The CDR3 is CSARVSGRGLLRGTDTQYF. DNA of the CDR3: TGCAGTGCTAGAGTGTCAGGCAGGGGCCTTCTACGGGGCACAGATACGCAGTATTTT.

V is TRBV9 and J is TRBJ1-5; 8 bases are shared with TRBD1. The CDR3 loop spans 17 amino acids. The trim removed 3 bases at V and 5 bases at J, leaving 13 bases unmatched. Germline V gene lookup returns CDR1 SGDLS and CDR2 YYNGEE. The CDR3 nucleotides are TGTGCCAGCAGCGGAACGTCGTACAGGGGGGGGCATCAGCCCCAGCATTTT. Protein: CASSGTSYRGGHQPQHF.

The chain is built from TRBV20-1 and TRBJ2-7; D is tentatively TRBD1 or TRBD2 (5 bases each). Trimming removed 5 bases at V and 0 bases at J, with 20 bases between. CDR3 length: 16 amino acids. Germline lookup yields CDR1 DFQATT and CDR2 SNEGSKA (reference sequence). This CDR3 is CSALEMGVGSSYEQYF. The CDR3 DNA sequence: TGCAGTGCTCTAGAGATGGGGGTTGGGTCCTCCTACGAGCAGTACTTC.

The chain joins TRBV4-1 to TRBJ2-3; TRBD1 matches 8 bases. This CDR3 comprises 14 residues. Germline loops: CDR1 MGHRA, CDR2 YSYEKL. The V gene end was trimmed by 7 bases and the J gene end by 1 base; junction bases not matched to a gene: 4. The CDR3 here is CASTKGQGTDTQYF. In DNA, the CDR3 is TGCGCCAGCACAAAGGGACAGGGCACAGATACGCAGTATTTT.

As to this clonotype: Since a much larger clone is just one base distant, this may be a read error. The rearrangement links TRBV28 to TRBJ1-4; D call uncertain. This CDR3 contains 13 residues. Trimming shortened V by 7 bases and J by 4 bases, and 10 bases separated the two germline ends. CDR1 and CDR2 (germline): MDHEN, SYDVKM. The DNA for the CDR3 is TGTGCCAGCAAAGAGCAGGATAATGAAAAACTGTTTTTT. This sequence encodes CASKEQDNEKLFF.

This clonotype was counted between two and nine times. The rearrangement uses TRBV27 and TRBJ2-1, with a tentative D call TRBD1 (5 bases). CDR1 MNHEY and CDR2 SMNVEV come from the germline V gene (reference sequence). The CDR3 sequence is 13 residues long. The germline V and J ends were trimmed by 5 bases and 5 bases, with 10 bases remaining between them. This CDR3 is CASSAGIHNEQFF. For the CDR3, the DNA is TGTGCCAGCAGTGCAGGGATACACAATGAGCAGTTCTTC.

The V gene is TRBV7-2, the J gene TRBJ1-2; D is ambiguous. Trimming pared 2 bases from V and 2 bases from J, leaving 15 bases between. The CDR3 runs 16 residues. CDR1 and CDR2 from the germline V gene are SGHTA and FQGNSA. The CDR3 coding sequence is TGTGCCAGCAGCTTATCCGGCGGGCAGATGAACTATGGCTACACCTTC. This codes for CASSLSGGQMNYGYTF.

This clonotype was detected only a few times. The chain combines TRBV10-1 with TRBJ2-1; no firm D call. CDR3 length equals 13 residues. Germline values: CDR1 WNHNN, CDR2 SYGVQD (reference sequence). Trimming took 0 bases from V and 6 from J, leaving 6 bases between them. CDR3 DNA: TGCGCCAGCAGTGAGTCGACTGTCAATGAGCAGTTCTTC. As protein: CASSESTVNEQFF.

This clonotype was counted a few times. V gene TRBV7-3 combines with J gene TRBJ2-1; 9 nucleotides align to TRBD2. The CDR3 is made up of 13 amino acids. After removal of 5 bases from V and 9 bases from J, the junction contained 5 bases not matched to a gene. Germline-derived CDR1 and CDR2 are SGHTA and FQGTGA. The CDR3 DNA sequence: TGTGCCAGCAGCAATGGCGGGAGGGGTGAGCAGTTCTTC. Translating gives CASSNGGRGEQFF.

V is TRBV14 and J is TRBJ2-6; D remains unclear. Trimming pared 1 base from V and 0 bases from J, leaving 10 bases between. Germline CDR1 SGHDN, CDR2 FVKESK. This CDR3 has 17 residues. The CDR3 coding sequence is TGTGCCAGCAGCCAAGCCGGGTTATTCTCTGGGGCCAACGTCCTGACTTTC. Its translation is CASSQAGLFSGANVLTF.

This clonotype was observed a few times. The chain links TRBV20-1 to TRBJ2-7, with TRBD2 matching over 11 bases. After removal of 6 bases from V and 1 base from J, the junction contained 8 bases not matched to a gene. The CDR3 is 15 residues long. Germline CDR1 is DFQATT and CDR2 is SNEGSKA (reference sequence). The CDR3, as DNA: TGCAGTGCCTACGCCACTAGCGGGAGTTCCTACGAGCAGTACTTC. Translated: CSAYATSGSSYEQYF.

The V gene is TRBV2, the J gene TRBJ2-7; possible D gene TRBD1, 5 bases. Trimming removed 4 bases at V and 7 bases at J, with 14 bases between. Per germline, CDR1 SNHLY and CDR2 FYNNEI. The CDR3 spans 13 residues. The DNA for the CDR3 is TGTGCCAGCAGTGTCTCCGGGCCAGGGGAGCAGTACTTC. The encoded protein is CASSVSGPGEQYF.

There are a few counts of this clonotype. This chain uses TRBV5-1 with TRBJ2-3; D possibly corresponds to TRBD2 (5 bases). Trimming removed 0 bases from V and 6 bases from J, with 11 bases in between. The germline V gene encodes CDR1 SGHRS and CDR2 YFSETQ. The CDR3 consists of 14 residues. The CDR3 protein is CASSLDLAMDTQYF. In nucleotides, the CDR3 is TGCGCCAGCAGCTTGGATCTAGCAATGGATACGCAGTATTTT.

The table lists this clonotype with many counts. The chain is built from TRBV29-1 and TRBJ2-1, with 9 bases aligning to TRBD2. V lost 6 bases to trimming and J lost 5 bases; unmatched junction nucleotides: 8. CDR3 length equals 14 residues. Germline CDR1 SQVTM, CDR2 ANQGSEA. This chain's CDR3 is CSVGPSGTNNEQFF. Here the CDR3 DNA reads TGCAGCGTCGGACCTAGCGGGACCAACAATGAGCAGTTCTTC.

This clonotype was observed at least ten times. The CDR3 protein is CASRGQGLHEQYF. DNA for the CDR3: TGTGCCAGCAGGGGACAGGGTTTGCACGAGCAGTACTTC. The chain couples TRBV12-3 or TRBV12-4 to TRBJ2-7; 9 nucleotides agree with TRBD1. The CDR3 sequence is 13 residues long. With 6 bases clipped from V and 5 bases from J, the junction kept 5 bases outside the gene matches.

In this sample, this clonotype turned up many times. The chain recombines TRBV9 with TRBJ1-1; TRBD1 is a possible D gene (5 bases). The CDR3 sequence is 13 residues long. The V and J ends lost 3 bases and 11 bases respectively, with 17 bases between them. The V gene's germline CDR1 is SGDLS and CDR2 YYNGEE. Here the CDR3 reads CASSAPVGRAAFF. The CDR3 DNA sequence: TGTGCCAGCAGCGCCCCAGTGGGCAGGGCTGCTTTCTTT.